This TCR beta chain derives from a study of cytomegalovirus exposure and HLA in healthy donors. Study context: Unique TCRs from HLA-typed donors, roughly 87 million of them, were held in an early data release.

Study results and caveats: Prior analysis indicated that the majority of TCR beta V segments exhibited productivity approximately 90% or approximately 30% of the time.

The CDR3 has 15 amino acids. J gave up 7 bases and V 4 bases, and 12 bases lay outside the gene matches. CDR1 and CDR2 from the germline V gene are MGHRA and YSYEKL. Researchers ran the PCR with 60 Vbeta and 13 Jbeta primers. Measured with immunoSEQ multiplex PCR; TCRdb has only the in-frame clones, and not every one. The repertoire holds approximately 120,000 clones, with approximately 70% as singletons. On this clone: What it binds is unknown.

This clonotype was obtained from a man in his forties in good health and CMV-seronegative. The V gene is TRBV4-1, the J gene TRBJ2-7; 8 bases match TRBD2. Sequencing was done on a sample of PBMCs. CDR3 protein: CASSRGGGTAREQYF. DNA for the CDR3: TGCGCCAGCAGCCGAGGCGGGGGGACCGCTCGAGAGCAGTACTTC.